This T cell receptor (beta chain) was recorded in a study of T cell repertoires in aging, cancer and after chemotherapy. Whole-study results and caveats: The repertoire data cannot show anything about immunological memory following chemotherapy.

Peripheral blood genomic DNA, not sorted cells or RNA, was the template. TRB rearrangements spanning V, D and J were amplified using mixed TRB-A/B primers. TCRdb used MiXCR to reprocess the multiplex PCR reads, holding one entry per CDR3 protein. The sample includes some 10,000 distinct CDR3 sequences, less than 30% seen only once; the top ten take 1.5% to 2%. Germline CDR1 and CDR2: SGHRS and YFSETQ. The V and J ends lost 4 bases and 0 bases respectively, with 13 bases between them. The CDR3 is made up of 15 amino acids. Worth noting for this clonotype: The antigen remains undetermined.

V is TRBV5-1 and J is TRBJ2-5; TRBD1 is a possible D gene (6 bases). The TCR was taken from a human donor in good health. Input material: blood. CDR3 nucleotide sequence: TGCGCCAGCAGCGAATACACAGGGTACCAAGAGACCCAGTACTTC. Protein: CASSEYTGYQETQYF.